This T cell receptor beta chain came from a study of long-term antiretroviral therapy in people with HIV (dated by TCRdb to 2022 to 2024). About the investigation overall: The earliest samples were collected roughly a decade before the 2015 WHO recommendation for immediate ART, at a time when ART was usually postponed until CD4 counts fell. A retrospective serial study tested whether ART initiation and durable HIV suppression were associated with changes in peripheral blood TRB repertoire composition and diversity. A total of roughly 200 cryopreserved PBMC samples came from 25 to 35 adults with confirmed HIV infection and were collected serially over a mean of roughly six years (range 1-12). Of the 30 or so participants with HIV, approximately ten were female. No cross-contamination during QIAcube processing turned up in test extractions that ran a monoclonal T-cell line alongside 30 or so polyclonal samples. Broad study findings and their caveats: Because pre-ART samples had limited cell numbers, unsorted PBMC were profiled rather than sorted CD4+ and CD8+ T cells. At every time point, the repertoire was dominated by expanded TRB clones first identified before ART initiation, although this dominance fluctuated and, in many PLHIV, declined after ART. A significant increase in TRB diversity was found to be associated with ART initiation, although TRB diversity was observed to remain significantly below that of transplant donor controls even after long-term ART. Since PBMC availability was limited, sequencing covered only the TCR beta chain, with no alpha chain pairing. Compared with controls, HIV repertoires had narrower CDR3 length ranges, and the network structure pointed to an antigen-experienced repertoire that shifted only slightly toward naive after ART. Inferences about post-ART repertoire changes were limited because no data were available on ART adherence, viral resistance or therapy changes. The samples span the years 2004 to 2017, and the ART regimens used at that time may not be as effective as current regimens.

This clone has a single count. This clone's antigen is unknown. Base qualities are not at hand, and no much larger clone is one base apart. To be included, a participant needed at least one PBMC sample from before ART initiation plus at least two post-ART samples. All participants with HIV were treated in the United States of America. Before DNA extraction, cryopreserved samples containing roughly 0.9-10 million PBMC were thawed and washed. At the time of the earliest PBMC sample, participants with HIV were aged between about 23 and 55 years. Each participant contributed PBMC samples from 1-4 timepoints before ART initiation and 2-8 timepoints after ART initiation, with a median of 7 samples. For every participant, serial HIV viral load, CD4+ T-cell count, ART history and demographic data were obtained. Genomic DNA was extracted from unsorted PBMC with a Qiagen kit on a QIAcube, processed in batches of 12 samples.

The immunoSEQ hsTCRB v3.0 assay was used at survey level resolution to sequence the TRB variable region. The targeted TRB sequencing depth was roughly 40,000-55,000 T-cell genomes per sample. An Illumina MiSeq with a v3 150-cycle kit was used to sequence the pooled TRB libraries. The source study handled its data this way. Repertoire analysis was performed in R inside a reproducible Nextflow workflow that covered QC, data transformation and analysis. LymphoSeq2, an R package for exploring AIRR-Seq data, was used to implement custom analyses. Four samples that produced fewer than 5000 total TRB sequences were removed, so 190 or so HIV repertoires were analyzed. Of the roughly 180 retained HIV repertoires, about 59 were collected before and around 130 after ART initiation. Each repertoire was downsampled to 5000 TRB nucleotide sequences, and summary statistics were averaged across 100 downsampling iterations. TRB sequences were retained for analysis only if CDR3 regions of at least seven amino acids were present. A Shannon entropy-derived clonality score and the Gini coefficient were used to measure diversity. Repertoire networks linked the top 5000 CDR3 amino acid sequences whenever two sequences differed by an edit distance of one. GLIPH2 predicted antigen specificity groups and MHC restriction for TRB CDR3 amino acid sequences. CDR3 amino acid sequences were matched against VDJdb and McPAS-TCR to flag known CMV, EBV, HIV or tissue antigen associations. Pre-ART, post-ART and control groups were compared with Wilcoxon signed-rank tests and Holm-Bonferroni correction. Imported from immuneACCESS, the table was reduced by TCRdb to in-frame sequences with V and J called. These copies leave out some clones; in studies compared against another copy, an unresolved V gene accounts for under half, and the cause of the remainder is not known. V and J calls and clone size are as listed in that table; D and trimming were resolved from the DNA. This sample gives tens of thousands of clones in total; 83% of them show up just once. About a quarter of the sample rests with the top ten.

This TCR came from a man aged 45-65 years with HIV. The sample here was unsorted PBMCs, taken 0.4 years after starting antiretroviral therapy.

The nucleotides read TGTGCCAGCAGTGAGCGACACCACCTGGGCTACACCTTC. This sequence encodes CASSERHHLGYTF. This sequence uses TRBV2 and TRBJ1-2, with the D gene call left open. From its cysteine to its phenylalanine, the CDR3 spans 13 amino acids. Only the CDR3 region is kept as DNA, spanning 39 bases read in frame from base 1. CDR1 and CDR2, looked up from the germline V gene, are SNHLY and FYNNEI. V and J lose 3 bases and 8 bases, and a span of 13 bases separates them. The entire variable domain, with the stretches around the CDR3 drawn from the reference TRBV2 and TRBJ1-2 proteins, is EPEVTQTPSHQVTQMGQEVILRCVPISNHLYFYWYRQILGQKVEFLVSFYNNEISEKSEIFDDQFSVERPDGSNFTLKIRSTKLEDSAMYFCASSERHHLGYTFGSGTRLTVV.